The rows below give T cell receptor beta chains drawn from one sample of a study of blood T cells in healthy people across ages. TCRdb redid the calling of the 5' RACE reads with MiXCR, one entry per CDR3 protein. Among over 700,000 distinct CDR3 sequences, 20% to 25% were seen once, and the ten largest hold 9.4%. The data were also submitted as part of a second study, on T cells of mothers and their children.

The sequencing input was blood. All receptors come from a boy younger than 18 in good health. Each CDR3 is given with its conserved first and last residue. Fields, in order: CDR3 DNA, CDR3 protein, D gene, J gene, V gene, clone size. The D gene is left open where the match is weak. The size entry is marked missing in some rows and otherwise reads once, few, many or a size class.

TGCGCCAGCAGCCATGATGGACAGGGCAATTACGAGCAGTACTTC	CASSHDGQGNYEQYF	TRBD1	TRBJ2-7	TRBV4-1	few
TGCAGTGCTAGAGATCTGCCTAGCGGGAGCACAGATACGCAGTATTTT	CSARDLPSGSTDTQYF	TRBD2	TRBJ2-3	TRBV20-1	few
TGCAGCGTCCGGAGGGGAGAGGGCCAGAATGAGCAGTTCTTC	CSVRRGEGQNEQFF	NA	TRBJ2-1	TRBV29-1	NA
TGTGCCAGCTCACGGCCCTTGGGACAGGTGGGCGAGCAGTACTTC	CASSRPLGQVGEQYF	TRBD1	TRBJ2-7	TRBV18	NA
TGCGCCAGCAGCCAAGGGGTAGCGGGGGATAGCACAGATACGCAGTATTTT	CASSQGVAGDSTDTQYF	TRBD2	TRBJ2-3	TRBV4-3	few
TGTGCCAGCAGCTTAGATTGGGTCTTGAGCAATGAGCAGTTCTTC	CASSLDWVLSNEQFF	NA	TRBJ2-1	TRBV7-2	few
TGTGCCAGCAGTTTAGCGCAGGGGTATGGCTACACCTTC	CASSLAQGYGYTF	NA	TRBJ1-2	TRBV7-9	NA
TGTGCCAGCTCAGGACAGGGGGCGGTCTACGAGCAGTACTTC	CASSGQGAVYEQYF	TRBD1	TRBJ2-7	TRBV18	few
TGTGCCAGCAGCCCCGGGACACCCTCCCCCACAACTAATGAAAAACTGTTTTTT	CASSPGTPSPTTNEKLFF	NA	TRBJ1-4	TRBV5-4	NA
TGCGCCAGCAGCTTAGGGGCGAGTACCACTGAAGCTTTCTTT	CASSLGASTTEAFF	NA	TRBJ1-1	TRBV5-1	few
TGTGCCACCAGCCATGGACCCCGAAACATTCAGTACTTC	CATSHGPRNIQYF	NA	TRBJ2-4	TRBV15	few
TGTGCCAGCAGTTTAGTAGGGCAGGGGAATCAGCCCCAGCATTTT	CASSLVGQGNQPQHF	NA	TRBJ1-5	TRBV12-3/TRBV12-4	NA
TGTGCCAGCAGCTATAGCGGGGGGCCAAGCTCCTACAATGAGCAGTTCTTC	CASSYSGGPSSYNEQFF	TRBD2	TRBJ2-1	TRBV5-6	NA
TGTGCCAGCTCACCAATCAATGAGCAGTTCTTC	CASSPINEQFF	NA	TRBJ2-1	TRBV18	few
TGTGCCAGCAGTTACTACGGGGATGGGAAACTGTTTTTT	CASSYYGDGKLFF	NA	TRBJ1-4	TRBV6-5	few
TGTGCCACCAGCAGAGATTTGGGGGACTATGGCTACACCTTC	CATSRDLGDYGYTF	NA	TRBJ1-2	TRBV15	few
TGTGCCAGCAGTTACTCGGGACTAGCTTCCTACAATGAGCAGTTCTTC	CASSYSGLASYNEQFF	TRBD2	TRBJ2-1	TRBV6-5	NA
TGCAGTGCTCGGGGCGGCAGGGGCGGCTACAATCAGCCCCAGCATTTT	CSARGGRGGYNQPQHF	NA	TRBJ1-5	TRBV20-1	NA
TGCGCCAGCAGCTTAAGTGAGGGAATGAACACTGAAGCTTTCTTT	CASSLSEGMNTEAFF	NA	TRBJ1-1	TRBV5-1	NA